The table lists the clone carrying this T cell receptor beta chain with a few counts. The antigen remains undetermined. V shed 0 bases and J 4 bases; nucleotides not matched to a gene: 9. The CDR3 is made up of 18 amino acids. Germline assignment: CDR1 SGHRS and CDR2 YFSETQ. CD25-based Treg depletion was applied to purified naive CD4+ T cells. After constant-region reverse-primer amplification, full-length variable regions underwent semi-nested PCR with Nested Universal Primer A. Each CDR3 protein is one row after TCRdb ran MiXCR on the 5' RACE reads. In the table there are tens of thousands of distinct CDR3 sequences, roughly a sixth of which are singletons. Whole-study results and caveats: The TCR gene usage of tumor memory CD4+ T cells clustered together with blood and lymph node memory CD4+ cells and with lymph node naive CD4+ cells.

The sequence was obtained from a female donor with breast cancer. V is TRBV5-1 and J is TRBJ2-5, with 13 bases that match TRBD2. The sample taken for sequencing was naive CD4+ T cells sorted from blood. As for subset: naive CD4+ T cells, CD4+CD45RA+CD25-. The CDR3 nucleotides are TGCGCCAGCAGCTTGGGATGGACTAGCGGGAGCAGGGCAGAGACCCAGTACTTC. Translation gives CASSLGWTSGSRAETQYF.